This T cell receptor (beta chain) is from a study of T cells after yellow fever vaccination. From the 5' RACE reads, TCRdb called clonotypes with MiXCR, one entry per CDR3 protein. The sample lists around 330,000 distinct CDR3 sequences, 3.6% seen once, with about 20% in the top ten. Study results and caveats: It was a weaker secondary response, yet one that peaked faster, at day 5 versus 15. Some clonotypes, a small share, were shared between CD4 and CD8 compartments. Abundant contaminating clonotypes from the bulk population could appear in FACS-sorted repertoires.

The CDR3 contains 13 residues. The V segment lost 8 bases and the J segment 0 bases; nucleotides outside the gene matches: 3. This clonotype has ten or more counts. Antigen specificity is unknown. Specimen: PBMCs, collected on the day of the yellow fever booster vaccination. The chain employs TRBV12-3 or TRBV12-4 and TRBJ1-2; 7 bases map to TRBD1. The receptor comes from a man between 18 and 35 years old who received the YFV17D yellow fever vaccine. The CDR3 bases are TGTGCCAGCGGGGACAGTACTAACTATGGCTACACCTTC. The encoded protein is CASGDSTNYGYTF.